A single sample is the source of the 8 T cell receptor beta chains below, sequenced in a study of PD-1 blockade in classical Hodgkin lymphoma. Relapse was seen in all patients after autologous stem cell transplantation, and brentuximab vedotin exposure was variable. CD4+ T cells were purified from thawed PBMCs by magnetic negative selection. Data came from immunoSEQ multiplex PCR; TCRdb stores just in-frame clones and leaves some out. Of about 7,000 clones listed, 70% to 80% were seen once; the top ten hold around 4%. The specimen comprised CD4+ T cells from blood, sampled at baseline. These receptors all stem from a human donor with classical Hodgkin lymphoma.

The J gene is TRBJ2-5, the V gene TRBV6-5; D assignment may be TRBD1 or TRBD2 (6 bases each). V gave up 2 bases and J gave up 3 bases, with 13 bases separating them. The germline V gene has CDR1 MNHEY and CDR2 SVGAGI. This CDR3 has 15 residues. The CDR3 DNA reads TGTGCCAGCAGTTACGGGGGGCAGGGGAAAGAGACCCAGTACTTC. Amino acids: CASSYGGQGKETQYF.

This clone was recorded only once. This chain joins TRBV2 and TRBJ2-5, with 7 bases fitting TRBD1. The CDR3 is 13 amino acids. In germline, CDR1 is SNHLY, CDR2 FYNNEI. With V trimmed by 4 bases and J by 4 bases, 3 bases remained unmatched. The CDR3 sequence: CASSGSGGETQYF. The DNA for the CDR3 is TGTGCCAGCAGTGGGTCAGGGGGAGAGACCCAGTACTTC.

V is TRBV4-1 and J is TRBJ1-6; no clear D gene. This CDR3 comprises 16 residues. The germline gives CDR1 MGHRA, CDR2 YSYEKL. The ends were cut back, 1 base at V and 4 bases at J, with 11 bases in the middle. The CDR3, as DNA: TGCGCCAGCAGCCAAGTCCGAGACGGGTATAATTCACCCCTCCACTTT. As protein: CASSQVRDGYNSPLHF.

This CDR3 is CASSLGYNYGYTF. The CDR3 coding sequence is TGCGCCAGCAGCTTAGGTTATAACTATGGCTACACCTTC. The V call is TRBV5-1, the J call TRBJ1-2; the D is unclear. The CDR3 consists of 13 residues. Per the germline V gene, CDR1 is SGHRS and CDR2 is YFSETQ. Trimming cost V 2 bases and J 1 base, with 6 bases left between them.

The V gene is TRBV27, the J gene TRBJ1-2; 8 bases are shared with TRBD1. The CDR3 is made up of 20 amino acids. V shed 4 bases and J 2 bases; nucleotides not matched to a gene: 21. Germline V gives CDR1 MNHEY, CDR2 SMNVEV (reference sequence). CDR3: CASSSNTLLRQGIRNYGYTF. The CDR3 DNA is TGTGCCAGCAGTTCAAATACTCTCCTCAGACAGGGGATTAGGAACTATGGCTACACCTTC.

Note on this clone: A read error may produce the germline difference seen at one junction end. This chain joins TRBV7-7 and TRBJ2-5, with D possibly being TRBD2 (7 bases). The CDR3 runs to 15 residues. Germline V gene sequence: CDR1 SSHAT, CDR2 FNYEAQ (reference sequence). In DNA, the CDR3 is TGTGCTAGCAGAAAAAGTGGGGGGGCACAAGAGACCCAGTACTTC. As protein: CASRKSGGAQETQYF.

The V gene is TRBV7-9, the J gene TRBJ2-3; 15 nucleotides align to TRBD2. Germline loops: CDR1 SEHNR, CDR2 FQNEAQ (reference sequence). The CDR3 is 18 residues long. The ends lost 5 bases at V and 0 bases at J; junction bases unmatched: 6. CDR3 sequence (DNA): TGTGCCAGCAGCGCGCCGGGACTAGCGGGGGGTAGCACAGATACGCAGTATTTT. This gives the protein CASSAPGLAGGSTDTQYF.

This clone has just one count. The chain combines TRBV4-1 with TRBJ2-5; 8 bases map to TRBD2. This CDR3 is built from 16 residues. J lost 4 bases, V lost 0 bases, and 7 bases had no gene match. The germline gives CDR1 MGHRA, CDR2 YSYEKL. The CDR3 spells CASSQEGSGVPETQYF. CDR3 DNA sequence: TGCGCCAGCAGCCAAGAAGGTAGCGGGGTCCCAGAGACCCAGTACTTC.